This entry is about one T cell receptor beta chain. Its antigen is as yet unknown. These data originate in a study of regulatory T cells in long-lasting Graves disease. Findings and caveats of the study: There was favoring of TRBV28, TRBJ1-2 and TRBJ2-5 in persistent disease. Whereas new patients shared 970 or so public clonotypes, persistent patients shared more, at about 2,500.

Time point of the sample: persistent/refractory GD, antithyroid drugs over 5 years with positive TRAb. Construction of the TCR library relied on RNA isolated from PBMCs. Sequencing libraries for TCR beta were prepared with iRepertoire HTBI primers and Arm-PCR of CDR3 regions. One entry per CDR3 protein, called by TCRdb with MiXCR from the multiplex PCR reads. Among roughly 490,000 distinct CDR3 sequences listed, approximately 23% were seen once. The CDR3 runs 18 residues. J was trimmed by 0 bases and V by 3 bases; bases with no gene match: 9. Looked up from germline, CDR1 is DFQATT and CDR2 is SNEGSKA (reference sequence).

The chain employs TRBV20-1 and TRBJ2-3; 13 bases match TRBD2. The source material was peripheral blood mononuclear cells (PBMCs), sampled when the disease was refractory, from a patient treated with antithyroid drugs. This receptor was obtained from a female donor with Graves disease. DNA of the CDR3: TGCAGTGCTAGCGCCCCGGGACTAGCGGGATATAGCACAGATACGCAGTATTTT. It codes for CSASAPGLAGYSTDTQYF.